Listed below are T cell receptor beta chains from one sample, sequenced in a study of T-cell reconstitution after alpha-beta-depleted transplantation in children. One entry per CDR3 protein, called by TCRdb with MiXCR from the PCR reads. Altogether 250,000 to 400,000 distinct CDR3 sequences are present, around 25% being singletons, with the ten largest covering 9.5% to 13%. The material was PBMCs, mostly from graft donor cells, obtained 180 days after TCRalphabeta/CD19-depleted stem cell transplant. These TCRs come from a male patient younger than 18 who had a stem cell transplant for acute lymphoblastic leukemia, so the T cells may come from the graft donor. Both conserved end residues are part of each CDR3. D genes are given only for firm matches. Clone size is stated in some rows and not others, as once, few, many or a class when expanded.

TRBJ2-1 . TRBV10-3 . TGTGCCATCCAGAGGGACGGGGGATTCAATGAGCAGTTCTTC CAIQRDGGFNEQFF
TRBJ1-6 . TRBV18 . TGTGCCAGCTCACCACACAGGGCGAATTCACCCCTCCACTTT CASSPHRANSPLHF
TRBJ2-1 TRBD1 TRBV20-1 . TGCAGTGCTAGAGATGGGGGATTCAGGGGGAATGAGCAGTTCTTC CSARDGGFRGNEQFF
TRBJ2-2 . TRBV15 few TGTGCCACCAGCAGTATGACAGGGAACACCGGGGAGCTGTTTTTT CATSSMTGNTGELFF
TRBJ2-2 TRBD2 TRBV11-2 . TGTGCCAGCAGCAGAGTGCGGGAGTTTATCGGGGAGCTGTTTTTT CASSRVREFIGELFF
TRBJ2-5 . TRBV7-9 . TGTGCCAGCAGCGCGACCCGGGAGACCCAGTACTTC CASSATRETQYF
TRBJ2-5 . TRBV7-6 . TGTGCCAGCAGCTTAGTCCGCAGCCAGACCCAGTACTTC CASSLVRSQTQYF
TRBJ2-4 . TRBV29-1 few TGCAGCGTTGAGGCAGGGAGCATTCAGTACTTC CSVEAGSIQYF
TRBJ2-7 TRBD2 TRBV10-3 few TGTGCCATCAGTGAGTCGGTTAGCGGGAGGGAATTACAATCCTACGAGCAGTACTTC CAISESVSGRELQSYEQYF
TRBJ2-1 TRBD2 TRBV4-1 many TGCGCCAGCAGGACTAGCGGGAGGGAGCAGTTCTTC CASRTSGREQFF
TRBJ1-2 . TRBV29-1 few TGCAGCGTTGGGCGGGGGTACGGCTACACCTTC CSVGRGYGYTF
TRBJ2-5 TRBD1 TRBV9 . TGTGCCAGCAGCGTAGTGGAACAGGGGGCGGAGACCCAGTACTTC CASSVVEQGAETQYF
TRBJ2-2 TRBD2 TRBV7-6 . TGTGCCAGCAGCTTAGCCTCTCCTAGCGGAGCCACCGGGGAGCTGTTTTTT CASSLASPSGATGELFF
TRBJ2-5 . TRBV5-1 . TGCGCCAGCAGCTTTGGGAGACGGGACAAGCAAGAGACCCAGTACTTC CASSFGRRDKQETQYF
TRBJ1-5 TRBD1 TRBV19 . TGTGCCAGTAGTATCGAACCGGGACAGGGGATTACATATCAGCCCCAGCATTTT CASSIEPGQGITYQPQHF
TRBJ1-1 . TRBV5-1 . TGCGCCAGCAGCTTAGCCATTCTTGGGGAAACTGAAGCTTTCTTT CASSLAILGETEAFF
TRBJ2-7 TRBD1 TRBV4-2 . TGTGCCAGCAGCCAATCAGGGACAGGGACTTACGAGCAGTACTTC CASSQSGTGTYEQYF